These T cell receptor beta chains were read from a single sample in a study of OX40 agonist ivuxolimab in advanced cancers. Profiled with immunoSEQ multiplex PCR; TCRdb holds only in-frame clones, not every one. The sample yields 75,000 to 90,000 clones, approximately 84% seen once. The starting material was CD4+ or CD8+ T cells sorted from blood, obtained in a trial of the OX40 agonist ivuxolimab. The receptors here all came from an adult with an advanced solid tumor such as melanoma, head and neck, liver or kidney cancer. Each CDR3 is given without its conserved first and last residue. Size values are once, few and many counts, or a class for expanded clones, and some rows have none.

abundance	v_gene	len	CDR3aa
-	TRBV4-1	16	ASSQVLDPITDNQPQH
-	TRBV30	12	AFSLGTGNTEAF
-	TRBV19	13	ASSKEAYSNQPQH
-	TRBV9	12	ASSVEGMNTEAF
-	TRBV5-8	15	ASSSPGPDMSNQPQH
-	TRBV10-1	13	ASSVGSGRTDTQY
-	TRBV9	12	ASSRGRGQETQY
-	TRBV5-8	13	ASTLPQEVNQPQH
-	TRBV5-5	10	ASSLEGYGYT
few	TRBV7-9	12	ASSLELRTDTQY
-	TRBV7-2	15	ASSPGALAGDYNEQF
-	TRBV30	19	AWSRPTGLAGGQRFGETQY
few	TRBV5-1	10	ASSSPSAEQF
-	TRBV6-5	12	ASSYFATSDEQY
-	TRBV5-1	15	ASSWGRGAGNSYEQY
-	TRBV7-9	9	GFGGGDGYT
once	TRBV6-5	12	ASSLRDRRYEQY
-	TRBV5-4	13	ASSPEGQGNTEAF
-	TRBV5-4	12	ASSLVGGNTEAF
-	TRBV7-3	11	ASSLGMEQPQH
-	TRBV9	15	ASSTGTGGLYYYGYT
-	TRBV7-9	11	ASSLEGLQPQH
-	TRBV19	13	ASSIPNSIVYEQF
-	TRBV7-2	11	ASSLDVTQTQY
-	TRBV6-4	11	ASSVQGNTEAF
-	TRBV4-3	12	ASSQDVGRETQY